This T cell receptor (beta chain) was retrieved from a study of blood T cell repertoires in COVID-19. Study in general: Whether acute or convalescent, the COVID-19 samples came from the United States, Italy and Spain. T cells, B-cell-depleted T cells, or PBMCs provided the cDNA or gDNA that served as material.

This clone came up once. As handled by the study authors: For nucleated cells, counts were estimated from reference gene primer amplification. Repertoires were generated with immunoSEQ multiplex PCR, while TCRdb's copy carries only in-frame clones and drops some. D and trimming come from the DNA, and the V and J calls and clone size come from that table. The sample lists about 44,000 clones, about 90% occurring once. The sample was peripheral blood. The sequence derives from a woman older than 75 in a cohort sampled during active or convalescent COVID-19.

The CDR3 DNA follows: TGTGCCAGCAGTTCCCTGTTAGGGGTGGCGGGATTTTACGAGCAGTACTTC. Its protein is CASSSLLGVAGFYEQYF. The J gene is TRBJ2-7, the V gene TRBV28; a possible D gene is TRBD2 (6 bases). This CDR3 has 17 residues. Per the germline V gene, CDR1 is MDHEN and CDR2 is SYDVKM. Trimming pared 4 bases from V and 4 bases from J, leaving 23 bases between.